Listed here are 9 T cell receptor beta chains from one sample, sequenced in a study of T cell responses to AZD1222 COVID-19 vaccine. Assay used: immunoSEQ multiplex PCR; TCRdb lists only in-frame clones, some missing. The top ten hold 4.5% to 7% of the sample, which has around 130,000 clones, roughly 86% seen once. The material was peripheral blood, obtained 28 days after the second AZD1222 dose. The source is an adult who received the AZD1222 COVID-19 vaccine.

The genes are TRBV4-1 and TRBJ1-1; TRBD1 matches at 9 bases. With V trimmed by 4 bases and J by 5 bases, 5 bases remained unmatched. The CDR3 length is 14 residues. CDR1 is MGHRA and CDR2 is YSYEKL in the germline V gene. The chain's CDR3 is CASSRDRVGTEAFF. For the CDR3, the DNA is TGCGCCAGCAGCCGGGACAGGGTGGGAACTGAAGCTTTCTTT.

In DNA, the CDR3 is TGTGCCAGCAGCCAAGTGGGGGAGGGTCAGCCCCAGCATTTT. Amino acid sequence: CASSQVGEGQPQHF. The V and J genes are TRBV3-1 (or the pseudogene TRBV3-2) and TRBJ1-5; the D gene is possibly TRBD1 (5 bases). In germline, CDR1 is LGHDT, CDR2 YNNKEL (reference sequence). The CDR3 loop spans 14 amino acids. Trimming took off 1 base at V and 6 bases at J, with 10 bases between the two ends.

J is TRBJ1-1 and V is TRBV5-1; unclear D gene. V lost 1 base and J 4 bases, leaving 8 bases between the germline ends. CDR1 is SGHRS and CDR2 is YFSETQ in the germline V gene. The CDR3 consists of 13 residues. The CDR3 nucleotides read TGCGCCAGCAGCTTGTGGGGAGGCACTGAAGCTTTCTTT. Protein: CASSLWGGTEAFF.

V usage is TRBV4-3 and J usage is TRBJ2-6, with 8 bases fitting TRBD1. Germline V gene sequence: CDR1 LGHNA, CDR2 YSLEER. The V segment lost 5 bases and the J segment 2 bases; nucleotides outside the gene matches: 8. This CDR3 has 17 residues. Here the CDR3 reads CASSIWTGSAGANVLTF. The CDR3 DNA reads TGCGCCAGCAGCATCTGGACAGGGAGTGCTGGGGCCAACGTCCTGACTTTC.

The chain carries TRBV5-4 and TRBJ1-2, with D tentatively TRBD1 (5 bases). V was cut by 0 bases and J by 1 base, with 7 bases left in between. CDR1 SGHNT and CDR2 YYREEE come from the germline V gene (reference sequence). This CDR3 is built from 14 residues. The CDR3 here is CASSLARDNYGYTF. The DNA for the CDR3 is TGTGCCAGCAGCTTGGCCAGGGATAACTATGGCTACACCTTC.

This chain joins TRBV2 and TRBJ1-2, with D hard to call. V was cut by 4 bases and J by 5 bases, with 14 bases left in between. The CDR3 runs to 14 residues. Per germline, CDR1 SNHLY and CDR2 FYNNEI. CDR3 amino acids: CASSVGRQTYGYTF. CDR3 DNA: TGTGCCAGCAGTGTTGGTCGGCAGACGTATGGCTACACCTTC.

The sample holds one count of this clone. The J gene is TRBJ2-3, the V gene TRBV6-2 or TRBV6-3; 10 positions agree with TRBD1. Germline assignment: CDR1 MNHEY and CDR2 SVGEGT. The CDR3 runs to 15 residues. V lost 4 bases to trimming and J lost 3 bases; unmatched junction nucleotides: 4. As DNA, the CDR3 is TGTGCCAGCAGTTCCGGACAGGGGGTTACAGATACGCAGTATTTT. This sequence encodes CASSSGQGVTDTQYF.

This chain links TRBV5-1 with TRBJ2-1, with 11 bases aligning to TRBD2. After removal of 1 base from V and 8 bases from J, the junction contained 2 bases not matched to a gene. The germline V gene has CDR1 SGHRS and CDR2 YFSETQ. There are 14 residues in the CDR3. The CDR3 protein is CASSLTSGSDEQFF. The CDR3 region has the DNA TGCGCCAGCAGCTTGACTAGCGGGAGTGATGAGCAGTTCTTC.

CDR3 residues: CASSQRGDTEAFF. The CDR3 nucleotides read TGTGCCAGCAGCCAAAGGGGTGACACTGAAGCTTTCTTT. This rearrangement joins TRBV9 to TRBJ1-1; D perhaps matches TRBD1 (5 bases). Trimming pared 4 bases from V and 3 bases from J, leaving 10 bases between. CDR3 length equals 13 residues. Germline assignment: CDR1 SGDLS and CDR2 YYNGEE.